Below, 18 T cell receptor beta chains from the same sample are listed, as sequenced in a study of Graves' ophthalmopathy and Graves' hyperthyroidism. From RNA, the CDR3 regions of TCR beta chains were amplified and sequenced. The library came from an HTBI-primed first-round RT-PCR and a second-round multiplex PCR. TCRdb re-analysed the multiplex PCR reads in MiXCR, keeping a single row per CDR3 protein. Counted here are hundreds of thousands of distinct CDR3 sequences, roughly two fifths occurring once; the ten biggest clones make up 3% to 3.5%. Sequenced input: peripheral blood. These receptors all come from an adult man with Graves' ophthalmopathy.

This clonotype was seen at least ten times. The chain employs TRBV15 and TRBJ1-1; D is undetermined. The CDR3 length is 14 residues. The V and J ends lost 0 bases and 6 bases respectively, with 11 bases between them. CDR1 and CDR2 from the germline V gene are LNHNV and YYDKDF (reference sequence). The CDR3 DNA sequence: TGTGCCACCAGCAGAGATTCGGTACTGGCTGAAGCTTTCTTT. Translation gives CATSRDSVLAEAFF.

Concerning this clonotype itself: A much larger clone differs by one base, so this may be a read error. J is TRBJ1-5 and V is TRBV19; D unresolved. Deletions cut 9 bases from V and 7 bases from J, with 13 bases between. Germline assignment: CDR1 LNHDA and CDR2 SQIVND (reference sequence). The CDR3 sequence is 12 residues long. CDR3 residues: CASRSGSQPQHF. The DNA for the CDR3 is TGTGCCAGCAGGTCGGGGAGCCAGCCCCAGCATTTT.

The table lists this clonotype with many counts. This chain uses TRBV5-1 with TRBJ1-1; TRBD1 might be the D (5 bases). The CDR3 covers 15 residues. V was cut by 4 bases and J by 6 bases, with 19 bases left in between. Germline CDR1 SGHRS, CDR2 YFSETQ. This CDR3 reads CASSPVSGGRPEAFF. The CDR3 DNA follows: TGCGCCAGCAGCCCCGTCTCGGGGGGTCGGCCTGAAGCTTTCTTT.

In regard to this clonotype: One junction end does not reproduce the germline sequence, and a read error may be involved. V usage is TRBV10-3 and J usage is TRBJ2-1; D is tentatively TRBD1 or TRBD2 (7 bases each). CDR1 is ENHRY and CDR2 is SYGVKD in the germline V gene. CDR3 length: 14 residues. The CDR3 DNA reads TGTGCCAGCAGTGAAGGGGGCGGGGGAAGTGAGCAGTTCTTC. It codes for CASSEGGGGSEQFF.

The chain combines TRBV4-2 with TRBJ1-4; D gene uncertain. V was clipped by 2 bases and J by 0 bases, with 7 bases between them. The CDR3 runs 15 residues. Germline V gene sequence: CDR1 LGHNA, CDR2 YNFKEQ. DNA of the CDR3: TGTGCCAGCAGCCAACGGGATACAACTAATGAAAAACTGTTTTTT. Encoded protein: CASSQRDTTNEKLFF.

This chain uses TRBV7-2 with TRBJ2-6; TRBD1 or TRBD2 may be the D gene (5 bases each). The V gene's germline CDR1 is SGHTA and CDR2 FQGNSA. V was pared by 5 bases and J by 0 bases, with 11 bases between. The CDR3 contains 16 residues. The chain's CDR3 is CASSMGRLSGANVLTF. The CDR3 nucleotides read TGTGCCAGCAGCATGGGACGGCTCTCTGGGGCCAACGTCCTGACTTTC.

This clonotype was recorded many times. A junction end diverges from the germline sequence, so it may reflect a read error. CDR3 loop: CASSLGQGHYGYTF. CDR3 sequence (DNA): TGTGCCAGCAGTCTCGGACAGGGACACTATGGCTACACCTTC. The chain carries TRBV5-1 and TRBJ1-2, with TRBD1 identical over 8 bases. The germline CDR1 and CDR2 sequences are SGHRS and YFSETQ. The CDR3 has 14 amino acids. The full variable domain, in which reference TRBV5-1 and TRBJ1-2 provide the parts outside the CDR3, is KAGVTQTPRYLIKTRGQQVTLSCSPISGHRSVSWYQQTPGQGLQFLFEYFSETQRNKGNFPGRFSGRQFSNSRSEMNVSTLELGDSALYLCASSLGQGHYGYTFGSGTRLTVV.

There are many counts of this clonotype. The CDR3 sequence: CASASGYNPGGNTEAFF. CDR3 nucleotides: TGTGCCAGCGCTTCAGGTTACAACCCGGGCGGGAACACTGAAGCTTTCTTT. The J gene is TRBJ1-1, the V gene TRBV2; no clear D. The ends were cut back, 8 bases at V and 1 base at J, with 23 bases in the middle. The CDR3 sequence is 17 residues long. The V gene's germline CDR1 is SNHLY and CDR2 FYNNEI.

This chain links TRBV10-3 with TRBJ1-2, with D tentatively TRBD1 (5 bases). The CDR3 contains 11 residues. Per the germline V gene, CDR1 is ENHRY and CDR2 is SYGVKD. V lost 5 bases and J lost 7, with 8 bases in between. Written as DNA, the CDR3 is TGTGCCATCAGTAAAGGGACTGGCTACACCTTC. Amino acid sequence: CAISKGTGYTF.

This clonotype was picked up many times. The CDR3 sequence is CASSGQFYEQYF. CDR3 bases: TGTGCCAGCAGCGGGCAGTTCTACGAGCAGTACTTC. The rearrangement links TRBV7-3 to TRBJ2-7; D is ambiguous. This CDR3 is 12 amino acids long. Trimming left V 5 bases short and J 3 bases short, with 8 bases between. Germline-derived CDR1 and CDR2 are SGHTA and FQGTGA.

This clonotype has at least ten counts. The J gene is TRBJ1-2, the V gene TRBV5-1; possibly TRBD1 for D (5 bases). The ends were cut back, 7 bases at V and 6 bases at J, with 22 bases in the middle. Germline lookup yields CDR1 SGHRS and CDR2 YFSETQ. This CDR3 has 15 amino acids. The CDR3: CASGTGTGFEDGYTF. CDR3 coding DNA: TGCGCCAGCGGGACCGGGACGGGGTTTGAAGATGGCTACACCTTC.

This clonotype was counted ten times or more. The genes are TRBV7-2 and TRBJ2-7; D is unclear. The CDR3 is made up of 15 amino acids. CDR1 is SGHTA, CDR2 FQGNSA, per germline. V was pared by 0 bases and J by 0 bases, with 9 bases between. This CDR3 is CASSLASDFSYEQYF. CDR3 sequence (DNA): TGTGCCAGCAGCTTAGCAAGTGACTTCTCCTACGAGCAGTACTTC.

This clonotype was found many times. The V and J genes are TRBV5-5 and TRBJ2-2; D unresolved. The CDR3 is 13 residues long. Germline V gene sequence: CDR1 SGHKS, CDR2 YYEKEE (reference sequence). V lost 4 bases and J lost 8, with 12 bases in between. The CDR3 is CASSPVDGGELFF. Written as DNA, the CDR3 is TGTGCCAGCAGCCCGGTTGACGGAGGGGAGCTGTTTTTT.

CDR3 amino acids: CASSLAPGTGTNEKLFF. The CDR3 region has the DNA TGTGCCAGCAGCTTGGCCCCCGGGACAGGCACTAATGAAAAACTGTTTTTT. The chain is built from TRBV5-4 and TRBJ1-4, with TRBD1 identical over 8 bases. Unmatched junction bases numbered 6, after V lost 0 bases and J lost 2 bases. The germline CDR1 and CDR2 sequences are SGHNT and YYREEE (reference sequence). The CDR3 totals 17 residues.

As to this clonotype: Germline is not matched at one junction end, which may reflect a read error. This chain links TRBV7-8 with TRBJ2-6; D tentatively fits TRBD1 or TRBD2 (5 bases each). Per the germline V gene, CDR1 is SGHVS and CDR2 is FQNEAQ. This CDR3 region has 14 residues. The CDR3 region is CASSPRDGANVLTF. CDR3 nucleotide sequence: TGTGCCAGCAGCCCTCGGGACGGGGCTAACGTCCTGACTTTC.

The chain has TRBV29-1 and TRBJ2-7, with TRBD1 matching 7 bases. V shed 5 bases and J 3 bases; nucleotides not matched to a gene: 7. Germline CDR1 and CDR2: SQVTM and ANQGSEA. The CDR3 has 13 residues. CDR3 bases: TGCAGCGTTCTCTCAGGACAGGTCTACGAGCAGTACTTC. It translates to CSVLSGQVYEQYF.

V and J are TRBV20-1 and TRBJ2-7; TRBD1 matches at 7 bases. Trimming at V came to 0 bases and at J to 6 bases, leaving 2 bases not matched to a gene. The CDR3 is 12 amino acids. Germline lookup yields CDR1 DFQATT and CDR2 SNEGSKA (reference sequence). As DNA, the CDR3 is TGCAGTGCTAGAGACAACAGGGGCGAGCAGTACTTC. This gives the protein CSARDNRGEQYF.

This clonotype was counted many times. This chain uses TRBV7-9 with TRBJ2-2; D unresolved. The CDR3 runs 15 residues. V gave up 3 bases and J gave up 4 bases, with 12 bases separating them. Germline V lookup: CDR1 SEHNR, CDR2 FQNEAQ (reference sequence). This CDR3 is CASSFVPGITGELFF. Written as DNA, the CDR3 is TGTGCCAGCAGCTTTGTACCAGGAATCACCGGGGAGCTGTTTTTT.